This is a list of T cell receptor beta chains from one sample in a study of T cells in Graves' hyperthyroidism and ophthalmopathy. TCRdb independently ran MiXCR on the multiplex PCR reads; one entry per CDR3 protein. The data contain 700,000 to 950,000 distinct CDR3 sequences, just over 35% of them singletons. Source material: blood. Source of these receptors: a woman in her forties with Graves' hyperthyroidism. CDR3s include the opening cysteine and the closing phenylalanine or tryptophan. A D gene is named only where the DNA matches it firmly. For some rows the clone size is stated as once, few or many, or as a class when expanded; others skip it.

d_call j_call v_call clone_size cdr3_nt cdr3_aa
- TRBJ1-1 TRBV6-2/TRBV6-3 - TGTGCCAGCAGTTACGGGTCTGGGTTTTCGGTGAACACTGAAGCTTTCTTT CASSYGSGFSVNTEAFF
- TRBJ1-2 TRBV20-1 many TGCAGTGCTAGTGACGGAAACAACTATGGCTACACCTTC CSASDGNNYGYTF
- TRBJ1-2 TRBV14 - TGTGCCAGCAGTCGGGACCCCGGTTATGGCTACACCTTC CASSRDPGYGYTF
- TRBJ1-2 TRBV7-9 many TGTGCCAGCAGCTTATTTCCGGGAAACTATGGCTACACCTTC CASSLFPGNYGYTF
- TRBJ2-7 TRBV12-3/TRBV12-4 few TGTGCCAGCAGACCCACCGGGGGAGGTCACGAGCAGTACTTC CASRPTGGGHEQYF
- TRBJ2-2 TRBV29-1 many TGCAGCGTCGGAGGAGGGCCGGGGGACGGGGAGCTGTTTTTT CSVGGGPGDGELFF
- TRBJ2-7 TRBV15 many TGTGCCACCAGCAGAGACCCGAGTGGACCCTACGAGCAGTACTTC CATSRDPSGPYEQYF
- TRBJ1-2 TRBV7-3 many TGTGCCAGCAGGTCCCTTAGGGGGGAGGGCTACACCTTC CASRSLRGEGYTF
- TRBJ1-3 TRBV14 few TGTGCCAGCAGCCAAGATCTAAGGGGGAGAAGAAACACCATATATTTT CASSQDLRGRRNTIYF
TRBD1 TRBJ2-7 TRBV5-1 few TGCGCCAGCAGCCCACGACAGGGGGCGATGCGGGAGCAGTACTTC CASSPRQGAMREQYF
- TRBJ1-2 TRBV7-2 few TGTGCCAGCAGCTTAGAAATCGCGGGTGGCTATGGCTACACCTTC CASSLEIAGGYGYTF
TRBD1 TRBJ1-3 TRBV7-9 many TGTGCCAGCAGCTTAGCGCCCGGACAGGGGGACACCATATATTTT CASSLAPGQGDTIYF
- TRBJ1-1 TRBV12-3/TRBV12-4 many TGTGCCAGCAGTTTACGTCCAACGACTGAAGCTTTCTTT CASSLRPTTEAFF
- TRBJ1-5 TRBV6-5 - TGTGCCAGCACCGACGGGAGTTATCAGCCCCAGCATTTT CASTDGSYQPQHF
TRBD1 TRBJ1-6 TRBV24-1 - TGTGCCACCAGTGACCAGGGGGCAGGGGATTCACCCCTCCACTTT CATSDQGAGDSPLHF
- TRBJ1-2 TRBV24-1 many TGTGCCACCAGTGATACCTCGGGATACTATGGCTACACCTTC CATSDTSGYYGYTF
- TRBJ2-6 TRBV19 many TGTGCCAGTAGTATCTTATTATCCCTGTCTGGGGCCAACGTCCTGACTTTC CASSILLSLSGANVLTF